The present entry profiles one T cell receptor (beta chain) with its context. The CDR3 is 15 amino acids. Germline lookup yields CDR1 SEHNR and CDR2 FQNEAQ (reference sequence). Trimming stripped 0 bases from V and 8 bases from J, with 13 bases between. The data belong to a study of blood T cell repertoires in COVID-19. Data came from immunoSEQ multiplex PCR; TCRdb stores just in-frame clones and leaves some out. The sample includes roughly 110,000 clones, more than 85% of them seen just once. The TCR comes from a human donor with acute or convalescent COVID-19. The donor label of this sample is uncertain. Material for sequencing was peripheral blood. The rearrangement links TRBV7-9 to TRBJ1-4; weak D call: TRBD1 (5 bases). DNA of the CDR3: TGTGCCAGCAGCTTAGCGATGGCCCCAGGGGAAAAACTGTTTTTT. It codes for CASSLAMAPGEKLFF.